The rows below give T cell receptor beta chains drawn from one sample of a study of CXCR3-negative and CXCR3-positive naive CD8 T cells. TCRdb reanalyzed the 5' RACE reads, giving one entry per CDR3 protein sequence and no DNA. Its table lists roughly 40,000 distinct CDR3 sequences. The source material was naive CXCR3- CD8+ T cells from blood. Every receptor here comes from a human donor in good health. Some clones in this sample may be carry-over from other donors' samples. The CDR3 runs from the conserved cysteine through the conserved F or W.

>TRBJ2-6|TRBV4-2
CASSQVVQAFSGANVLTF
>TRBJ2-3|TRBV29-1
CSAPATTDTQYF
>TRBJ1-1|TRBV29-1
CSVERGVNTEAFF
>TRBJ2-7|TRBV9
CASSVEKGPAYEQYF
>TRBJ2-7|TRBV28
CASTTSWLPEQYF
>TRBJ2-5|TRBV6-6
CASTLTERPQETQYF
>TRBJ2-7|TRBV7-9
CASSFPPYEQYF
>TRBJ2-1|TRBV11-3
CASSLGTTEQFF
>TRBJ2-1|TRBV5-5
CASSLATRTGMQFF
>TRBJ2-7|TRBV11-1
CASSFQGVDEQYF